This TCR beta chain was profiled in a study of control samples from healthy donors and cancer patients. Assay: immunoSEQ multiplex PCR; the TCRdb copy retains only in-frame clones and omits some. This sample yields some 95,000 clones, of which roughly 92% are seen a single time; around 3% belongs to the top ten. CDR3 length equals 13 residues. Trimming removed 5 bases from V and 6 bases from J, with 14 bases in between. The V gene's germline CDR1 is SGHRS and CDR2 YFSETQ. V and J are TRBV5-1 and TRBJ1-2; tentative D call: TRBD1 (6 bases). This TCR derives from a human donor in good health. The donor label of this sample is uncertain. Sequences were obtained from blood. The CDR3 loop is CASSSPGADGYTF. CDR3 DNA sequence: TGCGCCAGCAGTTCGCCAGGGGCCGATGGCTACACCTTC.